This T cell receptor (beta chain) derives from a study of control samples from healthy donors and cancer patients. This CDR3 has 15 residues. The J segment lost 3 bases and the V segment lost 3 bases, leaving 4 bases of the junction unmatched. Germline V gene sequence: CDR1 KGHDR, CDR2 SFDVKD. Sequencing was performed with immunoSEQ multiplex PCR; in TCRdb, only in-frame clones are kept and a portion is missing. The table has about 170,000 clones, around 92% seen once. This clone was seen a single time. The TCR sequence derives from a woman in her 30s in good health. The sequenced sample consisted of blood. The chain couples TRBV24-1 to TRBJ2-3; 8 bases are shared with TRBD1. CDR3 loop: CATSDGGTGTDTQYF. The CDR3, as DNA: TGTGCCACCAGTGATGGCGGGACAGGTACAGATACGCAGTATTTT.